Each of the 5 T cell receptor beta chains below was sequenced from the same sample in a study of T-cell memory formation after mild COVID-19. TCRdb recomputed calls from the 5' RACE reads with MiXCR, one row per CDR3 protein. Of about 160,000 distinct CDR3 sequences detected, 30% to 35% appear once; the ten largest clones hold approximately 12%. Source material: PBMCs or a T cell subset sorted from them (not recorded which). These TCRs come from an adult woman who had mild COVID-19 (a few samples of this study predate the infection). Cell type and time point are not known.

This clonotype has more than one count but fewer than ten. The chain joins TRBV12-3 or TRBV12-4 to TRBJ2-7; D is possibly TRBD2 (5 bases). V was pared by 6 bases and J by 7 bases, with 13 bases between. This CDR3 contains 12 residues. This chain's CDR3 is CASRSGSLEQYF. The CDR3, as DNA: TGTGCCAGCAGATCGGGATCCTTGGAGCAGTACTTC.

Comments on this clonotype: A junction boundary mismatches the germline segment, possibly from a read error. This chain uses TRBV6-5 with TRBJ2-2, with D uncertain. Germline loops: CDR1 MNHEY, CDR2 SVGAGI. CDR3 length: 13 amino acids. The CDR3 loop is CASRSDNTRELFF. In DNA, the CDR3 is TGTGCCAGCAGATCCGACAACACCAGGGAGCTGTTTTTT.

In its sample, this clonotype was seen a few times. The chain recombines TRBV29-1 with TRBJ1-1; D remains ambiguous. V lost 6 bases to trimming and J lost 4 bases, with 18 bases between them. The CDR3 covers 14 residues. Germline-derived CDR1 and CDR2 are SQVTM and ANQGSEA. For the CDR3, the DNA is TGCAGCGTCGAACGTCAACTAGATATCACTGAAGCTTTCTTT. Its protein product is CSVERQLDITEAFF.

The chain joins TRBV6-5 to TRBJ2-1, with 9 bases matching TRBD1. V shed 6 bases and J 2 bases; nucleotides not matched to a gene: 5. This CDR3 is built from 15 residues. From germline, CDR1 is MNHEY and CDR2 SVGAGI. CDR3 protein: CASREDRGPYNEQFF. Written as DNA, the CDR3 is TGTGCCAGCAGGGAGGACAGGGGTCCCTACAATGAGCAGTTCTTC.

J is TRBJ1-1 and V is TRBV20-1; D perhaps matches TRBD1 (6 bases). Looked up from germline, CDR1 is DFQATT and CDR2 is SNEGSKA (reference sequence). V lost 5 bases and J lost 2, with 15 bases in between. This CDR3 has 14 amino acids. CDR3 sequence: CSAPARTDNTEAFF. The CDR3 DNA reads as TGCAGTGCTCCGGCCCGGACAGATAACACTGAAGCTTTCTTT.